This passage covers 24 T cell receptor beta chains from one sample sequenced in a study of control samples from healthy donors and cancer patients. TCRdb keeps only in-frame clones here, not all; method: immunoSEQ multiplex PCR. The table includes about 140,000 clones, less than 95% detected once. The specimen sequenced was blood. These receptors were taken from a man in his late teens or twenties in good health.

The chain employs TRBV5-4 and TRBJ1-1; D is perhaps TRBD1 (6 bases). The CDR3 is made up of 13 amino acids. Germline assignment: CDR1 SGHNT and CDR2 YYREEE (reference sequence). V lost 4 bases to trimming and J lost 6 bases, with 13 bases between them. This chain's CDR3 is CASSIDRKSEAFF. The DNA for the CDR3 is TGTGCCAGCAGCATTGACAGGAAATCTGAAGCTTTCTTT.

The chain carries TRBV4-1 and TRBJ2-1; D gene uncertain. Germline assignment: CDR1 MGHRA and CDR2 YSYEKL. V was cut by 5 bases and J by 8 bases, with 16 bases left in between. The CDR3 spans 14 residues. The CDR3: CASSFQNFWDEQFF. In DNA form, the CDR3 reads TGCGCCAGCAGCTTCCAAAATTTTTGGGATGAGCAGTTCTTC.

CDR3 region: CATSDSGQGAYNEQFF. In nucleotides, the CDR3 is TGTGCCACCAGTGACTCGGGACAGGGGGCCTACAATGAGCAGTTCTTC. The chain has TRBV24-1 and TRBJ2-1; 11 nucleotides align to TRBD1. The V segment lost 4 bases and the J segment 2 bases; nucleotides outside the gene matches: 3. Germline V CDR1 and CDR2: KGHDR, SFDVKD. CDR3 length equals 16 residues.

The chain joins TRBV5-6 to TRBJ2-2, with a weak D call TRBD1 (6 bases). Germline values: CDR1 SGHDT, CDR2 YYEEEE. The germline V and J ends were trimmed by 1 base and 1 base, with 8 bases remaining between them. The CDR3 is 15 residues long. CDR3 DNA: TGTGCCAGCAGCTTGTGGGGACAGAACACCGGGGAGCTGTTTTTT. It translates to CASSLWGQNTGELFF.

This clone was counted at least ten times. The chain couples TRBV7-3 to TRBJ1-1, with no clear D. The CDR3 spans 13 residues. Germline V gene data show CDR1 as SGHTA and CDR2 as FQGTGA. V shed 4 bases and J shed 2 bases, with 8 bases lying between them. For the CDR3, the DNA is TGTGCCAGCAGCTCCCAGATAAACACTGAAGCTTTCTTT. Translation gives CASSSQINTEAFF.

This clone was counted a single time. The chain carries TRBV3-1 (or the pseudogene TRBV3-2) and TRBJ1-3; 7 bases are a match to TRBD1. Per germline, CDR1 LGHDT and CDR2 YNNKEL (reference sequence). Unmatched junction bases numbered 10, after V lost 4 bases and J lost 7 bases. This CDR3 spans 15 amino acids. The CDR3 region is CASSPGTVIGNTIYF. For the CDR3, the DNA is TGTGCCAGCAGCCCCGGGACAGTCATAGGCAACACCATATATTTT.

This chain joins TRBV6-5 and TRBJ1-1; 7 bases are a match to TRBD1. J lost 0 bases, V lost 3 bases, and 4 bases had no gene match. Germline V lookup: CDR1 MNHEY, CDR2 SVGAGI. The CDR3 runs to 15 residues. CDR3 bases: TGTGCCAGCAGTTATACAGGGGACTTGAACACTGAAGCTTTCTTT. Its translation is CASSYTGDLNTEAFF.

This clone was observed a single time. The V gene is TRBV7-9, the J gene TRBJ1-4; D not certain. This CDR3 is built from 13 residues. Germline CDR1 reads SEHNR; CDR2 reads FQNEAQ (reference sequence). V was pared by 5 bases and J by 3 bases, with 7 bases between. The CDR3 nucleotides read TGTGCCAGCAGCCTTCCGTCTAATGAAAAACTGTTTTTT. Its translation: CASSLPSNEKLFF.

V usage is TRBV27 and J usage is TRBJ2-5, with 12 bases aligning to TRBD2. The CDR3 is 17 residues long. Germline V gives CDR1 MNHEY, CDR2 SMNVEV (reference sequence). The V and J ends lost 6 bases and 2 bases, in that order; junction bases with no gene match: 10. This chain's CDR3 is CASRGWTSGVFQETQYF. DNA of the CDR3: TGTGCCAGCAGGGGTTGGACTAGCGGGGTTTTTCAAGAGACCCAGTACTTC.

The rearrangement uses TRBV6-5 and TRBJ1-2, with TRBD1 as a possible D gene (5 bases). CDR1 MNHEY and CDR2 SVGAGI come from the germline V gene. The ends were cut back, 0 bases at V and 8 bases at J, with 16 bases in the middle. This CDR3 has 15 amino acids. For the CDR3, the DNA is TGTGCCAGCAGTTACTCGACAGATACCCTAGAAGGCTACACCTTC. Amino acid sequence: CASSYSTDTLEGYTF.

The table lists this clone with a few counts. The rearrangement links TRBV4-1 to TRBJ2-1; the D gene is possibly TRBD2 (6 bases). Trimming removed 1 base at V and 9 bases at J, with 19 bases between. There are 16 residues in the CDR3. Germline-derived CDR1 and CDR2 are MGHRA and YSYEKL. CDR3 in DNA: TGCGCCAGCAGCCAAGGATTTCTGGGGACTCCGGGTGAGCAGTTCTTC. Translation gives CASSQGFLGTPGEQFF.

The genes are TRBV4-1 and TRBJ1-5; D remains ambiguous. Between the trimmed V and J ends, which lost 0 bases and 6 bases, there was a span of 12 bases. The CDR3 runs to 15 residues. CDR1 MGHRA and CDR2 YSYEKL come from the germline V gene. CDR3 in DNA: TGCGCCAGCAGCCAAGAAGCGCGGGAGGGTCAGCCCCAGCATTTT. It is translated as CASSQEAREGQPQHF.

CDR3 sequence reads: CASSYLKAGGAYNEQFF. In DNA form, the CDR3 reads TGTGCCAGCAGTTATTTAAAGGCGGGGGGGGCCTACAATGAGCAGTTCTTC. The chain carries TRBV2 and TRBJ2-1, with 9 bases fitting TRBD2. The CDR3 sequence is 17 residues long. J lost 2 bases, V lost 5 bases, and 10 bases had no gene match. In germline, CDR1 is SNHLY, CDR2 FYNNEI.

The rearrangement joins TRBV25-1 to TRBJ1-6, with 8 bases matching TRBD1. With V trimmed by 3 bases and J by 5 bases, 3 bases remained unmatched. The length of the CDR3 is 15 residues. The germline CDR1 and CDR2 sequences are MGHDK and SYGVNS. The CDR3 loop is CASSDRGHDNSPLHF. Here the CDR3 DNA reads TGTGCCAGCAGTGACAGGGGGCATGATAATTCACCCCTCCACTTT.

In its sample, this clone was seen a few times. The chain combines TRBV19 with TRBJ1-1; D gene unclear. From germline, CDR1 is LNHDA and CDR2 SQIVND (reference sequence). The CDR3 is made up of 14 amino acids. V lost 6 bases to trimming and J lost 0 bases, with 11 bases between them. The CDR3 bases are TGTGCCAGTAGATACGGATCAGTGAACACTGAAGCTTTCTTT. It codes for CASRYGSVNTEAFF.

The chain combines TRBV4-1 with TRBJ1-1, with D possibly being TRBD1 (5 bases). V was pared by 3 bases and J by 3 bases, with 8 bases between. Germline loops: CDR1 MGHRA, CDR2 YSYEKL. CDR3 length: 13 amino acids. The DNA for the CDR3 is TGCGCCAGCAGCCAGCCGGGGGACACTGAAGCTTTCTTT. Translation gives CASSQPGDTEAFF.

J is TRBJ1-4 and V is TRBV2, with D possibly TRBD1 on 5 matching bases. V gave up 7 bases and J gave up 7 bases, with 16 bases separating them. The germline V gene encodes CDR1 SNHLY and CDR2 FYNNEI. This CDR3 has 14 amino acids. CDR3 nucleotides: TGTGCCAGCAAAACTCGGCAGGGTGGTGAAAAACTGTTTTTT. It encodes CASKTRQGGEKLFF.

The V call is TRBV7-3, the J call TRBJ2-1, with D perhaps matching TRBD2 (5 bases). This CDR3 spans 15 amino acids. Germline-derived CDR1 and CDR2 are SGHTA and FQGTGA. Trimming cost V 1 base and J 4 bases, with 11 bases left between them. CDR3 residues: CASSLIRGKYNEQFF. The CDR3 region has the DNA TGTGCCAGCAGCTTAATCCGAGGGAAATACAATGAGCAGTTCTTC. Full variable domain (missing parts from reference TRBV7-3 and TRBJ2-1): GAGVSQTPSNKVTEKGKYVELRCDPISGHTALYWYRQSLGQGPEFLIYFQGTGAADDSGLPNDRFFAVRPEGSVSTLKIQRTERGDSAVYLCASSLIRGKYNEQFFGPGTRLTVL.

The chain recombines TRBV3-1 (or the pseudogene TRBV3-2) with TRBJ1-2, with 7 bases fitting TRBD1. The CDR3 runs 16 residues. The trim removed 3 bases at V and 10 bases at J, leaving 17 bases unmatched. Germline V lookup: CDR1 LGHDT, CDR2 YNNKEL (reference sequence). CDR3 amino acids: CASSHPAQGQPVFYTF. As DNA, the CDR3 is TGTGCCAGCAGCCACCCAGCACAGGGACAGCCCGTTTTCTACACCTTC.

J is TRBJ2-4 and V is TRBV4-1; 15 bases agree with TRBD2. CDR1 and CDR2 (germline): MGHRA, YSYEKL. The CDR3 spans 16 residues. Trimming removed 3 bases from V and 11 bases from J; junction bases left unmatched: 8. The CDR3 spells CASSHRTSGGAHVQYF. Written as DNA, the CDR3 is TGCGCCAGCAGCCACAGGACTAGCGGGGGGGCCCACGTTCAGTACTTC.

V usage is TRBV25-1 and J usage is TRBJ1-4; no definite D call. The CDR3 consists of 12 residues. Trimming shortened V by 6 bases and J by 6 bases, and 8 bases separated the two germline ends. CDR1 and CDR2 from the germline V gene are MGHDK and SYGVNS. The CDR3 DNA sequence: TGTGCCAGCAGCGGAGTTTATGAAAAACTGTTTTTT. It specifies CASSGVYEKLFF.

The chain carries TRBV11-2 and TRBJ1-4; D might be TRBD1 (6 bases). Trimming removed 0 bases from V and 8 bases from J, with 13 bases in between. CDR3 size: 15 residues. Germline V gene sequence: CDR1 SGHAT, CDR2 FQNNGV. The CDR3 nucleotides are TGTGCCAGCAGCTTAGATGACAGGTGGGGGGAAAAACTGTTTTTT. Amino acids: CASSLDDRWGEKLFF.

The chain links TRBV27 to TRBJ1-4, with unresolved D. This CDR3 has 12 amino acids. The germline V gene encodes CDR1 MNHEY and CDR2 SMNVEV (reference sequence). V lost 3 bases and J lost 6, with 5 bases in between. CDR3 in DNA: TGTGCCAGCAGTTTCCCCGATGAAAAACTGTTTTTT. Amino acid sequence: CASSFPDEKLFF.

Concerning this clone itself: Other DNA sequences in the same sample also yield this CDR3. The gene calls are TRBV7-9 and TRBJ1-5, with D possibly TRBD1 on 5 matching bases. With 6 bases removed from V and 4 bases from J, the gap between germline ends came to 10 bases. Germline V lookup: CDR1 SEHNR, CDR2 FQNEAQ (reference sequence). The CDR3 spans 13 residues. CDR3 sequence (DNA): TGTGCCAGCAGTCCCCAGGGTAATCAGCCCCAGCATTTT. Its protein is CASSPQGNQPQHF.